These T cell receptor beta chains were read from a single sample in a study of T cell repertoires in aging, cancer and after chemotherapy. MiXCR, run by TCRdb on the multiplex PCR reads, gives a single entry per CDR3 protein. Of several thousand distinct CDR3 sequences in the sample, approximately 49% are singletons; the top ten hold around 2%. The specimen was blood. Receptors were obtained from a human donor with a solid tumor. Both conserved end residues are part of each CDR3. The D gene is left open where the match is weak. Rows may omit the clone size; those that give it use once, few, many or a size class.

d_gene,v_gene,abundance,j_gene,CDR3aa,CDR3nt
NA,TRBV18,NA,TRBJ1-1,CASSPPAANTEAFF,TGTGCCAGCTCACCACCGGCGGCGAACACTGAAGCTTTCTTT
TRBD1,TRBV7-9,NA,TRBJ1-5,CASSSTLLQGARGQPQHF,TGTGCCAGCAGCTCCACCCTATTACAGGGGGCGCGGGGTCAGCCCCAGCATTTT
NA,TRBV6-5,NA,TRBJ2-6,CASSSRTDGANVLTF,TGTGCCAGCAGCTCACGGACAGATGGGGCCAACGTCCTGACTTTC
TRBD2,TRBV7-9,once,TRBJ2-1,CASSFGLAGYNEQFF,TGTGCCAGCAGCTTTGGCCTAGCGGGATACAATGAGCAGTTCTTC
NA,TRBV27,few,TRBJ1-2,CASSFVGFGYGYTF,TGTGCCAGCAGTTTTGTTGGTTTTGGCTATGGCTACACCTTC
NA,TRBV20-1,NA,TRBJ1-1,CSARPPKGGINEAFF,TGCAGTGCTAGACCACCCAAGGGAGGGATTAATGAAGCTTTCTTT
NA,TRBV28,few,TRBJ1-4,CASSPLRGWEKLFF,TGTGCCAGCAGCCCTCTGAGGGGGTGGGAAAAACTGTTTTTT
TRBD1,TRBV19,few,TRBJ1-1,CASSLGQGNTEAFF,TGTGCCAGTAGTCTAGGACAGGGGAACACTGAAGCTTTCTTT
TRBD2,TRBV6-5,NA,TRBJ2-7,CASSQGLAGSYEQYF,TGTGCCAGCAGTCAAGGACTAGCGGGATCGTACGAGCAGTACTTC
NA,TRBV7-9,few,TRBJ1-3,CASSLAISGNTIYF,TGTGCCAGCAGCTTGGCCATTTCTGGAAACACCATATATTTT
NA,TRBV14,few,TRBJ1-1,CASSPRYRTTEAFF,TGTGCCAGCAGCCCCAGGTACAGGACGACTGAAGCTTTCTTT
NA,TRBV6-6,NA,TRBJ2-2,CASSEGPTNTGELFF,TGTGCCAGCAGTGAAGGTCCGACGAACACCGGGGAGCTGTTTTTT
NA,TRBV6-2/TRBV6-3,NA,TRBJ2-7,CAGSRGWEQYF,TGTGCCGGCAGTAGAGGGTGGGAGCAGTACTTC
NA,TRBV20-1,few,TRBJ1-3,CSASLQGSGNTIYF,TGCAGTGCTAGTTTACAGGGCTCTGGAAACACCATATATTTT
TRBD1,TRBV20-1,NA,TRBJ1-6,CSAQDRANSPLHF,TGCAGTGCCCAGGACAGGGCCAATTCACCCCTCCACTTT
NA,TRBV6-5,NA,TRBJ2-5,CASSYSGPWETQYF,TGTGCCAGCAGTTACTCGGGGCCGTGGGAGACCCAGTACTTC
TRBD2,TRBV6-5,few,TRBJ2-7,CASRGTSAGADEQYF,TGTGCCAGCAGGGGAACTTCAGCGGGAGCTGACGAGCAGTACTTC
TRBD1,TRBV27,NA,TRBJ1-4,CASSLSGDSRTNEKLFF,TGTGCCAGCAGTTTATCGGGGGACAGCCGAACTAATGAAAAACTGTTTTTT
NA,TRBV10-2,few,TRBJ1-2,CASKDHQYGYTF,TGCGCCAGCAAGGATCATCAATATGGCTACACCTTC
TRBD2,TRBV13,NA,TRBJ2-7,CASSPRLADSYEHYF,TGTGCCAGCAGCCCCCGACTAGCGGACTCCTACGAGCATTACTTC
NA,TRBV5-1,few,TRBJ1-3,CASSARGGNTIYF,TGTGCCAGCAGCGCAAGGGGGGGAAACACCATATATTTT
TRBD1,TRBV11-2,NA,TRBJ1-1,CASSLGATGRVYAFF,TGTGCCAGCAGCTTAGGCGCGACAGGGAGGGTGTACGCTTTCTTT
NA,TRBV20-1,NA,TRBJ1-2,CSARDLNYGYTF,TGCAGTGCTAGAGATCTGAACTATGGCTACACCTTC
TRBD1,TRBV15,NA,TRBJ1-5,CATEKTGGNHQPQHF,TGTGCCACGGAGAAGACAGGGGGTAATCATCAGCCCCAGCATTTT
TRBD2,TRBV6-5,few,TRBJ2-7,CAARPEVAGVHEQYF,TGTGCCGCCAGGCCGGAGGTAGCGGGAGTCCACGAGCAGTACTTC
TRBD2,TRBV7-9,NA,TRBJ2-2,CASSQPGLAGGPGGELFF,TGTGCCAGCAGCCAACCGGGACTAGCGGGAGGGCCTGGCGGGGAGCTGTTTTTT
NA,TRBV28,NA,TRBJ1-2,CASSNTGNYGYTF,TGTGCCAGCAGCAACACAGGGAACTATGGCTACACCTTC
TRBD1,TRBV5-1,once,TRBJ1-1,CASSRTTGTPLAFF,TGCGCCAGCAGCCGTACGACAGGGACGCCCTTGGCTTTCTTT
TRBD1,TRBV20-1,NA,TRBJ1-1,CSARDLGQPNTEAFF,TGCAGTGCTAGAGATTTGGGACAGCCGAACACTGAAGCTTTCTTT
NA,TRBV20-1,NA,TRBJ2-1,CSATKGLSGRNEQFF,TGCAGTGCTACAAAGGGGTTGAGCGGGCGGAATGAGCAGTTCTTC
TRBD2,TRBV7-6,few,TRBJ2-7,CASSSREGSEQYF,TGTGCCAGCAGCTCTCGGGAGGGGAGCGAGCAGTACTTC
NA,TRBV11-3,few,TRBJ2-3,CASSLELDTQYF,TGTGCCAGCAGCTTGGAGTTGGATACGCAGTATTTT
TRBD2,TRBV6-5,once,TRBJ2-7,CASSPLAGGGFYEQYF,TGTGCCAGCAGTCCCTTAGCGGGAGGGGGCTTTTACGAGCAGTACTTC
NA,TRBV10-3,NA,TRBJ1-2,CAISSGREREGYTF,TGTGCCATCAGCTCGGGCCGGGAGAGAGAGGGCTACACCTTC
NA,TRBV6-5,NA,TRBJ2-1,CASRWTLNEQFF,TGTGCCAGCAGGTGGACTCTCAATGAGCAGTTCTTC
NA,TRBV27,few,TRBJ2-7,CASSLSSQGYEQYF,TGTGCCAGCAGTTTATCTTCACAGGGCTACGAGCAGTACTTC
NA,TRBV29-1,few,TRBJ1-5,CSVEIGVGQPQHF,TGCAGCGTTGAAATCGGGGTCGGTCAGCCCCAGCATTTT
TRBD1,TRBV11-2,few,TRBJ2-2,CASSWTGATGELFF,TGTGCCAGCAGCTGGACAGGGGCCACCGGGGAGCTGTTTTTT
TRBD1,TRBV19,few,TRBJ2-6,CASTFGQGRSSGANVLTF,TGTGCCAGTACCTTCGGACAGGGGAGGAGCTCTGGGGCCAACGTCCTGACTTTC
TRBD2,TRBV7-6,NA,TRBJ2-3,CASSVGRGLAGDTQYF,TGTGCCAGCAGCGTCGGTAGGGGACTAGCAGGAGATACGCAGTATTTT
TRBD2,TRBV20-1,few,TRBJ2-3,CSAGSQREATDTQYF,TGCAGTGCTGGTAGCCAGCGGGAGGCCACAGATACGCAGTATTTT
TRBD2,TRBV20-1,few,TRBJ2-7,CSAGLAGLRTYEQYF,TGCAGTGCGGGACTAGCGGGACTAAGGACCTACGAGCAGTACTTC
TRBD2,TRBV7-9,NA,TRBJ2-3,CASSFTSGRTDTQYF,TGTGCCAGCAGCTTCACTAGCGGCAGAACAGATACGCAGTATTTT
NA,TRBV5-6,NA,TRBJ2-7,CASSRGTPGRYEQYF,TGTGCCAGCAGCCGCGGGACCCCGGGGAGGTACGAGCAGTACTTC
NA,TRBV19,NA,TRBJ1-1,CASSIYKDGEAFF,TGTGCCAGTAGTATATATAAGGACGGAGAAGCTTTCTTT
TRBD1,TRBV5-4,NA,TRBJ1-1,CASSYSGGNTEAFF,TGTGCCAGCAGTTACTCAGGGGGGAACACTGAAGCTTTCTTT
TRBD1,TRBV19,few,TRBJ1-1,CASSNLQGANTEAFF,TGTGCCAGTAGTAACCTACAGGGGGCGAACACTGAAGCTTTCTTT
NA,TRBV6-1,NA,TRBJ2-3,CASSGFAGPLDTQYF,TGTGCCAGCAGTGGATTCGCAGGACCCTTGGATACGCAGTATTTT
NA,TRBV24-1,few,TRBJ2-7,CATSDDSSYEQYF,TGTGCCACCAGTGATGATAGCAGCTACGAGCAGTACTTC
NA,TRBV30,NA,TRBJ1-1,CAWSPGRHEAFF,TGTGCCTGGAGCCCCGGACGGCACGAAGCTTTCTTT
NA,TRBV28,NA,TRBJ1-4,CASSWQGLSREKLFF,TGTGCCAGCAGTTGGCAGGGCTTGTCGCGCGAAAAACTGTTTTTT